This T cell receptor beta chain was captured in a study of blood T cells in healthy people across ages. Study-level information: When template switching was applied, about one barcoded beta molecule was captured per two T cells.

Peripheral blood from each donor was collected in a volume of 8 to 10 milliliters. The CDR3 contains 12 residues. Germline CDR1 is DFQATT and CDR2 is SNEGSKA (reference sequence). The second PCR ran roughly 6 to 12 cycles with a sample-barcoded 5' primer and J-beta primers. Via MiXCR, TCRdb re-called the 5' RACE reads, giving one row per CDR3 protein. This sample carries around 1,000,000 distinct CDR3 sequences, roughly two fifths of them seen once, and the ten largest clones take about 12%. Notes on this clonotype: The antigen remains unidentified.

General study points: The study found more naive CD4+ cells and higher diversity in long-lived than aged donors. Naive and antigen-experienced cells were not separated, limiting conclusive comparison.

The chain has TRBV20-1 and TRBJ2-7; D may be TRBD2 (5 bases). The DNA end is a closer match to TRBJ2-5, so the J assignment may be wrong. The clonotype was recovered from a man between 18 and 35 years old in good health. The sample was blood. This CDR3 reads CSARRGLETQYF. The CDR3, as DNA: TGCAGTGCTAGACGGGGTCTGGAGACCCAGTACTTC.